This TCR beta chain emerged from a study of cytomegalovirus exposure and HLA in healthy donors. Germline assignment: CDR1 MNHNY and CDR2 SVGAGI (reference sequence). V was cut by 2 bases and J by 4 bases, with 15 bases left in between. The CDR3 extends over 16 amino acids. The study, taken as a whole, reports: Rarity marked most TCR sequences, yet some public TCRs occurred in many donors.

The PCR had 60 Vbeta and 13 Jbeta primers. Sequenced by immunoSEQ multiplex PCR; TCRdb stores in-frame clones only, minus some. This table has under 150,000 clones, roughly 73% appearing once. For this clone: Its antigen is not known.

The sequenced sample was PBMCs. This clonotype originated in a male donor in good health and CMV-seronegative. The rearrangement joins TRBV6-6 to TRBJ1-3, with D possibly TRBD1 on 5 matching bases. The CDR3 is CASSYNSGSSGNTIYF. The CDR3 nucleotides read TGTGCCAGCAGTTACAACTCAGGGTCTTCCGGAAACACCATATATTTT.